This TCR beta chain came from a study of T cell changes during pregnancy in multiple sclerosis. The germline V and J ends were trimmed by 8 bases and 4 bases, with 22 bases remaining between them. Germline assignment: CDR1 SEHNR and CDR2 FQNEAQ (reference sequence). CDR3 length: 16 residues. Clones were read by immunoSEQ multiplex PCR, and TCRdb kept only the in-frame ones, dropping some. Of some 60,000 clones in the sample, about nine tenths were seen once. The rearrangement links TRBV7-9 to TRBJ2-3, with a weak D call TRBD2 (7 bases). This clonotype was sampled from a female donor in good health, enrolled as a control in a pregnancy study. The starting material was peripheral blood, obtained in the first trimester of pregnancy. The CDR3 loop reads CASVSRGGAVADTQYF. The CDR3 DNA follows: TGTGCCAGCGTCTCGAGGGGGGGGGCCGTCGCAGATACGCAGTATTTT.